This T cell receptor beta chain originates from a study of CD8 T cells in ankylosing spondylitis. One entry per CDR3 protein results from TCRdb running MiXCR on the 5' RACE reads. The sample gives some 340,000 distinct CDR3 sequences, over 12% of which show up once; around 1% is in the top ten. The CDR3 spans 17 residues. Germline lookup yields CDR1 ENHRY and CDR2 SYGVKD. V shed 3 bases, J shed 0 bases, and the junction held 5 bases outside the gene matches. The chain links TRBV10-3 to TRBJ2-2, with TRBD1 matching 9 bases. Sequenced material: blood, either unsorted or a sorted T cell fraction (not recorded which). The clonotype comes from a male donor with ankylosing spondylitis or in good health (not recorded which). The CDR3 sequence: CAISDPGQGTNTGELFF. CDR3 bases: TGTGCCATCAGTGACCCGGGACAGGGAACGAACACCGGGGAGCTGTTTTTT.